The next 2 T cell receptor beta chains were all read from a single sample in a study of cytomegalovirus exposure and HLA in healthy donors (dated by TCRdb to about 2017). Libraries were constructed by the immunoSEQ multiplex PCR assay. A mixture of 60 forward primers for TCR Vbeta segments and 13 reverse primers for TCR Jbeta segments was used in the multiplex PCR. TCRdb holds this immuneACCESS table with in-frame rearrangements only. Some clones are missing; in checked studies, unresolved V genes explain under half, and the rest has no known cause. The sample profile shows roughly 190,000 clones; over 65% of them were found once. The ten largest make up roughly 3.1% of the sample. Sequenced sample: PBMCs. The receptors here all came from a man aged 35-49 years in good health and CMV-seropositive.

Here the CDR3 DNA reads TGTGCCAGCACCCTCTCGAGAGGGTCTGTCTTTGGGGCCAACGTCCTGACTTTC. Its protein is CASTLSRGSVFGANVLTF. The chain recombines TRBV11-2 with TRBJ2-6, with D tentatively TRBD2 (5 bases). Germline V gene sequence: CDR1 SGHAT, CDR2 FQNNGV. With 7 bases removed from V and 3 bases from J, the gap between germline ends came to 22 bases. CDR3 size: 18 residues.

This chain links TRBV6-1 with TRBJ1-1, with a possible D match to TRBD1 (5 bases). V was clipped by 7 bases and J by 2 bases, with 11 bases between them. The germline gives CDR1 MNHNS, CDR2 SASEGT. The CDR3 totals 13 residues. The CDR3, as DNA: TGTGCCAGCATCAGCGACAGCAACACTGAAGCTTTCTTT. Translating it yields CASISDSNTEAFF.